This is a list of T cell receptor beta chains from one sample in a study of T-cell reconstitution after alpha-beta-depleted transplantation in children. In TCRdb, the PCR reads were re-called with MiXCR into one record per CDR3 protein. The sample consists of around 680,000 distinct CDR3 sequences, around a sixth of them appearing once. This sample comprised PBMCs from the stem cell graft donor, obtained from the stem cell graft. The receptors here all came from a human donor who donated a stem cell graft to a child with acute myeloid leukemia. CDR3s include the opening cysteine and the closing phenylalanine or tryptophan. D genes are given only for firm matches. Clone size is shown for a subset of rows, as once, few, many or a class of expanded clone.

CDR3 DNA	CDR3 protein	V gene	J gene	clone size	D gene
TGTGCCACCAGCAGAGATCTCGGCATTAATGAGCAGTTCTTC	CATSRDLGINEQFF	TRBV15	TRBJ2-1	many	-
TGCAGTGCTACGTCGGACAGTAACTATGGCTACACCTTC	CSATSDSNYGYTF	TRBV20-1	TRBJ1-2	many	-
TGCGCCAGCAGCCACCCGGACAGGAAAGAGACCCAGTACTTC	CASSHPDRKETQYF	TRBV5-1	TRBJ2-5	-	TRBD1
TGCAGTGCCCCCATTCCGGGACTAGCGCGAGATACGCAGTATTTT	CSAPIPGLARDTQYF	TRBV20-1	TRBJ2-3	few	TRBD2
TGTGCCAGCGGAACTAGCACCAATGAGCAGTTCTTC	CASGTSTNEQFF	TRBV11-2	TRBJ2-1	few	-
TGCAGTGCTAGGCTAGCGGGGGGTCGAATCGGGGAGCTGTTTTTT	CSARLAGGRIGELFF	TRBV20-1	TRBJ2-2	many	TRBD2
TGCAGTGCCGAAAACCACAGGGTTCGGGCCACAGATACGCAGTATTTT	CSAENHRVRATDTQYF	TRBV20-1	TRBJ2-3	-	-
TGTGCCAGCAGTTACTCTGGAGGGTACCAAGAGACCCAGTACTTC	CASSYSGGYQETQYF	TRBV6-5	TRBJ2-5	-	-
TGTGCCAGCAGCAGCCCCTACGCTCTTAATGAGCAGTTCTTC	CASSSPYALNEQFF	TRBV5-5	TRBJ2-1	many	-
TGTGCCAGCAGCTTGACCACGTACCCCTTTTTATCACCCCTCCACTTT	CASSLTTYPFLSPLHF	TRBV7-9	TRBJ1-6	once	-
TGCAGTGCTAGAGAGGGTCCCTATAATGAAAAACTGTTTTTT	CSAREGPYNEKLFF	TRBV20-1	TRBJ1-4	many	-
TGTGCCAGCAGCTTCGCTAGGGCGGGAAAGGAGACCCAGTACTTC	CASSFARAGKETQYF	TRBV7-9	TRBJ2-5	few	-
TGCAGTGCTAGAGGGACAGGCCCCGGGGAGCTGTTTTTT	CSARGTGPGELFF	TRBV20-1	TRBJ2-2	many	TRBD1
TGCGCCAGCAGCCAAGCTTCCCCGCTCAGGGTCTCCTACAATGAGCAGTTCTTC	CASSQASPLRVSYNEQFF	TRBV4-3	TRBJ2-1	-	-
TGTGCCAGCGGGGTCATTCCGGGACAGGGCATTCAGTACTTC	CASGVIPGQGIQYF	TRBV28	TRBJ2-4	-	TRBD1
TGCAGCGTTGAAGCTTCCGTGACGACCGGGGAGCTGTTTTTT	CSVEASVTTGELFF	TRBV29-1	TRBJ2-2	many	-
TGTGCCAGCAGCTTAGATATTGGCAGATACACTGAAGCTTTCTTT	CASSLDIGRYTEAFF	TRBV7-2	TRBJ1-1	-	-
TGTGCCAGCAGCTACTCAAACAGGGGCGGGAGTTCACCCCTCCACTTT	CASSYSNRGGSSPLHF	TRBV7-2	TRBJ1-6	-	TRBD1
TGTGCCAGCACCCCCGCCCCAACTAGCACAGATACGCAGTATTTT	CASTPAPTSTDTQYF	TRBV21-1	TRBJ2-3	-	-
TGTGCCAGCAGCTCTCGGACAGCGAACACCGGGGAGCTGTTTTTT	CASSSRTANTGELFF	TRBV7-9	TRBJ2-2	few	-
TGCAGTGCTAGAGCTCCTAACAGGGGGCGGTTTAGTGAAAAACTGTTTTTT	CSARAPNRGRFSEKLFF	TRBV20-1	TRBJ1-4	many	TRBD1
TGTGCCACCAGGGGAGGGGCTGGGAATGAGCAGTTCTTC	CATRGGAGNEQFF	TRBV24-1	TRBJ2-1	few	TRBD2
TGTGCCACCAGCAGAGTGACAGGGGATTGGGCTGAAGCTTTCTTT	CATSRVTGDWAEAFF	TRBV15	TRBJ1-1	few	TRBD1